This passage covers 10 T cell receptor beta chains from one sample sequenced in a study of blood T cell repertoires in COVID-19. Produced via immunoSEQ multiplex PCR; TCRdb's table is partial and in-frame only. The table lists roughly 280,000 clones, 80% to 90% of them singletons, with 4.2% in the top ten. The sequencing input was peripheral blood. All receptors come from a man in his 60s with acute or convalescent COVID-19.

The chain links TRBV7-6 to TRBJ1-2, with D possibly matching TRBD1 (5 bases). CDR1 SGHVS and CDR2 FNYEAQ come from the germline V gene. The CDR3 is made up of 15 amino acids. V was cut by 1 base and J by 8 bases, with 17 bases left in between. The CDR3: CASSLEDWGVRGYTF. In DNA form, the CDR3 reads TGTGCCAGCAGCTTAGAAGACTGGGGGGTTCGGGGCTACACCTTC.

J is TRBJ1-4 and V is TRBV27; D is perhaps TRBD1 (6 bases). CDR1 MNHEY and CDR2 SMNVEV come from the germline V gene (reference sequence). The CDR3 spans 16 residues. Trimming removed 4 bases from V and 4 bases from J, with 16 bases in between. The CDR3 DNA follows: TGTGCCAGCAGTTCAATTTACAGGGATAATAATGAAAAACTGTTTTTT. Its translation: CASSSIYRDNNEKLFF.

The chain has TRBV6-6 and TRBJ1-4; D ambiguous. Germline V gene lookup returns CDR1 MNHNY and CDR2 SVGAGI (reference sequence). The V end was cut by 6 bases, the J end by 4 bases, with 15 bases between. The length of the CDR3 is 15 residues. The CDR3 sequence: CASSLTGSFNEKLFF. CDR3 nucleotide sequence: TGTGCCAGCAGCCTTACCGGGAGTTTTAATGAAAAACTGTTTTTT.

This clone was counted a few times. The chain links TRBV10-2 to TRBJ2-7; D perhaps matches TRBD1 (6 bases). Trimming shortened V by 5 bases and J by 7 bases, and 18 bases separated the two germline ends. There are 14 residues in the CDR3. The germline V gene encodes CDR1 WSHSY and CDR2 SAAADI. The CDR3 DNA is TGCGCCAGCAGTCAACAGGGCAGGTCGGGGGAGCAGTACTTC. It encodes CASSQQGRSGEQYF.

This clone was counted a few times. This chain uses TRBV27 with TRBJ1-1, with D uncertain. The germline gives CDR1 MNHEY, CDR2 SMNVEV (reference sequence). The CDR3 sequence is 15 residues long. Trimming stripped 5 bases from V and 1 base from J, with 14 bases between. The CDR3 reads CASSPRVRANTEAFF. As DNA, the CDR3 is TGTGCCAGCAGTCCTCGCGTGCGGGCGAACACTGAAGCTTTCTTT.

This CDR3 is CASTPGLGNTGELFF. CDR3 nucleotides: TGTGCCAGTACCCCGGGACTAGGGAACACCGGGGAGCTGTTTTTT. The rearrangement links TRBV19 to TRBJ2-2; 8 bases fit TRBD2. The germline CDR1 and CDR2 sequences are LNHDA and SQIVND (reference sequence). The CDR3 is made up of 15 amino acids. V lost 7 bases to trimming and J lost 1 base; unmatched junction nucleotides: 5.

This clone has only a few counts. This chain's CDR3 is CASSYTHTGFYGYTF. In DNA, the CDR3 is TGTGCCAGCAGTTACACCCACACAGGGTTCTACGGCTACACCTTC. The gene calls are TRBV27 and TRBJ1-2, with D perhaps TRBD1 (6 bases). V lost 4 bases, J lost 8 bases, and 20 bases lay in between. The CDR3 covers 15 residues. Germline V gene lookup returns CDR1 MNHEY and CDR2 SMNVEV (reference sequence).

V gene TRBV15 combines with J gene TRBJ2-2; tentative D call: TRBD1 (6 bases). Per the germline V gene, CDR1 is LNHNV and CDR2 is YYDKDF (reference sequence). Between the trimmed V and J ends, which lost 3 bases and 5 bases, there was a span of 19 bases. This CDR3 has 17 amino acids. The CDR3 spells CATSSGRLGARTGELFF. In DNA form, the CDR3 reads TGTGCCACCAGCAGCGGAAGATTGGGGGCGCGAACCGGGGAGCTGTTTTTT.

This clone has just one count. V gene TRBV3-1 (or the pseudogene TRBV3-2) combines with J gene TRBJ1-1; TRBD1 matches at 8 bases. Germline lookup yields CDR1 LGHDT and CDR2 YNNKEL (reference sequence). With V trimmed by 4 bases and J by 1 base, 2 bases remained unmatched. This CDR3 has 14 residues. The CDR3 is CASSLQGGNTEAFF. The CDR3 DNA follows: TGTGCCAGCAGCCTACAGGGGGGGAACACTGAAGCTTTCTTT.

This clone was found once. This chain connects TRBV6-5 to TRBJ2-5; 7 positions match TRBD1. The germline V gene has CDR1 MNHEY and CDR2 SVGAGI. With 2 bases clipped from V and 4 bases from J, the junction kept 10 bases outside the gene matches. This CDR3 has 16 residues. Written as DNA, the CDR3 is TGTGCCAGCAGTTACAGGGGGCGGTGGGGATCAGAGACCCAGTACTTC. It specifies CASSYRGRWGSETQYF.